The next 19 T cell receptor beta chains were all read from a single sample in a study of T-cell reconstitution after alpha-beta-depleted transplantation in children. A TCRbeta library incorporating unique molecular identifiers was prepared. From the PCR reads, TCRdb called clonotypes with MiXCR, one entry per CDR3 protein. Among hundreds of thousands of distinct CDR3 sequences, around 17% were seen once, and the ten largest hold roughly 5%. Sequenced here: PBMCs, mostly from graft donor cells, sampled 360 days after TCRalphabeta/CD19-depleted stem cell transplant. The receptors were gathered from a male patient aged 10 to 17 who had a stem cell transplant for acute lymphoblastic leukemia, so the T cells may come from the graft donor.

In this sample, this clonotype turned up once. The J gene is TRBJ2-7, the V gene TRBV10-3, with 7 positions matching TRBD2. CDR1 and CDR2 (germline): ENHRY, SYGVKD. The CDR3 contains 13 residues. Germline trimming cut 8 bases from V and 7 bases from J; bases unmatched to any gene: 11. The chain's CDR3 is CAIGGDPSTEQYF. DNA of the CDR3: TGTGCCATCGGGGGGGATCCCTCTACGGAGCAGTACTTC.

This clonotype was detected only a few times. J is TRBJ2-1 and V is TRBV3-2; TRBD1 is taken as the D call from the table, unchecked against the DNA. TRBV3-2 is an annotated pseudogene. This CDR3 comprises 20 residues. The CDR3 bases are TGTGCCAGCAGCCAGGCTCGACAGGGAAGAAGCGGGAGCTCCTACAATGAGCAGTTCTTC. It translates to CASSQARQGRSGSSYNEQFF.

This clonotype has just a few counts. This sequence joins TRBV5-1 and TRBJ2-1; D uncertain. Trimming took 0 bases from V and 2 from J, leaving 9 bases between them. Germline V gene sequence: CDR1 SGHRS, CDR2 YFSETQ. This CDR3 comprises 15 residues. CDR3 in amino acids: CASSLVGLTYNEQFF. In nucleotides, the CDR3 is TGCGCCAGCAGCTTGGTGGGGTTAACCTACAATGAGCAGTTCTTC.

This clonotype has more than one count but fewer than ten. This chain joins TRBV9 and TRBJ2-3; D gene unclear. The CDR3 is 13 amino acids. Trimming removed 0 bases from V and 6 bases from J, with 8 bases in between. Germline lookup yields CDR1 SGDLS and CDR2 YYNGEE. The CDR3 region is CASSVEVSDTQYF. DNA of the CDR3: TGTGCCAGCAGCGTAGAAGTTTCGGATACGCAGTATTTT.

At least ten counts were recorded for this clonotype. The gene calls are TRBV24-1 and TRBJ2-1, with 12 bases fitting TRBD2. The V segment lost 4 bases and the J segment 6 bases; nucleotides outside the gene matches: 9. The CDR3 is made up of 17 amino acids. Germline loops: CDR1 KGHDR, CDR2 SFDVKD. As DNA, the CDR3 is TGTGCCACCAGTGACTTGTATGGGACTAGCGGGTTCAATGAGCAGTTCTTC. Translated, it gives CATSDLYGTSGFNEQFF.

This clonotype was counted many times. V gene TRBV13 combines with J gene TRBJ2-3; D is possibly TRBD1 or TRBD2 (5 bases each). Germline loops: CDR1 PRHDT, CDR2 FYEKMQ (reference sequence). The CDR3 has 13 amino acids. Trimming left V 4 bases short and J 8 bases short, with 13 bases between. This CDR3 is CASSYGALVTQYF. For the CDR3, the DNA is TGTGCCAGCAGCTACGGGGCCCTGGTTACGCAGTATTTT.

In this sample, this clonotype turned up many times. The V call is TRBV2, the J call TRBJ2-1; a weak D match, TRBD1 (6 bases). The length of the CDR3 is 15 residues. Germline V gene sequence: CDR1 SNHLY, CDR2 FYNNEI. V was shortened by 5 bases and J by 0 bases, with 11 bases between the two germline ends. CDR3 nucleotides: TGTGCCAGCAGTTTCACAGGGAGCTCCTACAATGAGCAGTTCTTC. Residues: CASSFTGSSYNEQFF. Full variable domain (remainder filled in from reference TRBV2 and TRBJ2-1): EPEVTQTPSHQVTQMGQEVILRCVPISNHLYFYWYRQILGQKVEFLVSFYNNEISEKSEIFDDQFSVERPDGSNFTLKIRSTKLEDSAMYFCASSFTGSSYNEQFFGPGTRLTVL.

The rearrangement joins TRBV5-1 to TRBJ1-2, with TRBD1 matching over 9 bases. The trim removed 4 bases at V and 5 bases at J, leaving 12 bases unmatched. Germline V gene lookup returns CDR1 SGHRS and CDR2 YFSETQ. The length of the CDR3 is 16 residues. CDR3 coding DNA: TGCGCCAGCAGCGTAGCCGGGACAGGGAATACTTATGGCTACACCTTC. Translated, it gives CASSVAGTGNTYGYTF.

In this sample, this clonotype turned up many times. This chain uses TRBV12-3 or TRBV12-4 with TRBJ2-1, with D perhaps matching TRBD1 (5 bases). V lost 6 bases and J 10 bases, leaving 16 bases between the germline ends. The CDR3 sequence is 13 residues long. As DNA, the CDR3 is TGTGCCAGCAGCCCCCGAGTCAAGGGGGAGCAGTTCTTC. It codes for CASSPRVKGEQFF.

This clonotype has at least ten counts. The chain uses TRBV5-1 and TRBJ2-1, with 12 bases identical to TRBD2. CDR1 is SGHRS, CDR2 YFSETQ, per germline. The trim removed 5 bases at V and 8 bases at J, leaving 5 bases unmatched. This CDR3 spans 14 amino acids. Written as DNA, the CDR3 is TGCGCCAGCAGACGACTAGCGGGAGTGCATGAGCAGTTCTTC. Encoded protein: CASRRLAGVHEQFF.

The chain employs TRBV7-9 and TRBJ2-4; 9 bases are a match to TRBD1. The V gene end was trimmed by 4 bases and the J gene end by 15 bases; junction bases not matched to a gene: 7. The CDR3 is 12 residues long. Germline V CDR1 and CDR2: SEHNR, FQNEAQ (reference sequence). CDR3 sequence (DNA): TGTGCCAGCAGCTCCGGACAGGGGACGCCGTACTTC. It codes for CASSSGQGTPYF.

This clonotype was detected only a few times. The rearrangement links TRBV5-1 to TRBJ2-7; perhaps TRBD2 as D (5 bases). The CDR3 contains 14 residues. Trimming took off 0 bases at V and 6 bases at J, with 13 bases between the two ends. CDR1 is SGHRS and CDR2 is YFSETQ in the germline V gene. The CDR3 nucleotides are TGCGCCAGCAGCTTGGCCGGGGTGACAAGCGAGCAGTACTTC. This gives the protein CASSLAGVTSEQYF.

This chain uses TRBV18 with TRBJ2-1; TRBD2 aligns across 9 bases. This CDR3 contains 15 residues. J lost 6 bases, V lost 5 bases, and 8 bases had no gene match. Germline loops: CDR1 KGHSH, CDR2 LQKENI. The DNA of the CDR3 is TGTGCCAGCTCATATCGGACTAGCGCGACCAATGAGCAGTTCTTC. Protein product: CASSYRTSATNEQFF.

The chain uses TRBV20-1 and TRBJ1-2; tentatively, D is TRBD1 (6 bases). Trimming cost V 4 bases and J 8 bases, with 14 bases left between them. CDR1 and CDR2 from the germline V gene are DFQATT and SNEGSKA (reference sequence). The CDR3 is 12 amino acids. The chain's CDR3 is CSANRGARGYTF. As DNA, the CDR3 is TGCAGTGCTAATAGGGGGGCTCGGGGCTACACCTTC.

The chain is built from TRBV11-1 and TRBJ2-1; 8 nucleotides match TRBD2. The germline CDR1 and CDR2 sequences are SGHAT and FQDESV (reference sequence). CDR3 length: 18 amino acids. After removal of 6 bases from V and 1 base from J, the junction contained 14 bases not matched to a gene. CDR3 coding DNA: TGTGCCAGCAGTAACCCACGAGCGGGAGATTCTTCCTACAATGAGCAGTTCTTC. This encodes CASSNPRAGDSSYNEQFF.

The table lists this clonotype with a few counts. This sequence joins TRBV18 and TRBJ2-3, with 8 positions matching TRBD1. V trimming: 6 bases; J trimming: 6 bases; junction bases outside the gene matches: 8. Germline CDR1 reads KGHSH; CDR2 reads LQKENI. The CDR3 contains 14 residues. The CDR3 DNA reads TGTGCCAGCTCTCAAACAGGGGGAACCGATACGCAGTATTTT. It specifies CASSQTGGTDTQYF.

The chain has TRBV3-1 and TRBJ2-1; D uncertain. With 1 base removed from V and 10 bases from J, the gap between germline ends came to 14 bases. There are 14 residues in the CDR3. The germline CDR1 and CDR2 sequences are LGHDT and YNNKEL (reference sequence). The CDR3, as DNA: TGTGCCAGCAGCCAAGGTTTAACGGGCGGCGAGCAGTTCTTC. Translating it yields CASSQGLTGGEQFF.

This clonotype showed up just a few times. The V call is TRBV7-9, the J call TRBJ2-3, with 7 nucleotides matching TRBD1. Unmatched junction bases numbered 4, after V lost 1 base and J lost 0 bases. The germline V gene has CDR1 SEHNR and CDR2 FQNEAQ (reference sequence). The CDR3 totals 16 residues. CDR3 bases: TGTGCCAGCAGCTTAGAAGGGACAGTTAGCACAGATACGCAGTATTTT. This encodes CASSLEGTVSTDTQYF.

This clonotype was counted between two and nine times. The V and J genes are TRBV3-1 and TRBJ2-1; D is uncertain. Germline-derived CDR1 and CDR2 are LGHDT and YNNKEL (reference sequence). The ends were cut back, 2 bases at V and 6 bases at J, with 5 bases in the middle. The length of the CDR3 is 12 residues. The CDR3, as DNA: TGTGCCAGCAGCCAACTTAGCAATGAGCAGTTCTTC. This encodes CASSQLSNEQFF.